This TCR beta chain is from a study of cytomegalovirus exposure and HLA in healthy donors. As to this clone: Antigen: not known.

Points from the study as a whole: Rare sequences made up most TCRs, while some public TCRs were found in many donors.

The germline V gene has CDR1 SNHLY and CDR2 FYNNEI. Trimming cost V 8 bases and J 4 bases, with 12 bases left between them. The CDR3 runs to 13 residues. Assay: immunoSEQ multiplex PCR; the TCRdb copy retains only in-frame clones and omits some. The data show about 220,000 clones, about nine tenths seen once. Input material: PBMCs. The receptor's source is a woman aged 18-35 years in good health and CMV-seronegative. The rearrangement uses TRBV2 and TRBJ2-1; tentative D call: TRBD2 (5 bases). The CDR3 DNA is TGTGCCAGCCTGCAGCGGACTTACAATGAGCAGTTCTTC. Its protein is CASLQRTYNEQFF.